The 3 T cell receptor beta chains in this list originate from one sample, sequenced in a study of T cell repertoires in cytomegalovirus infection (dated by TCRdb to between 2019 and 2020). This specimen's treatment or condition label, interpreted: in vitro stimulation with specific CMV peptide epitopes to enrich CMV-specific T cells. Sequencing used an Illumina HiSeq 1500. The public reads were quality trimmed at Q25 with fastp and then assembled into clones with MiXCR by TCRdb, keeping productive beta chains. Entries are consolidated by CDR3 protein sequence, retaining the most common genes and DNA. The sample data list 40,000 to 60,000 distinct CDR3 sequences, and around 23% of these were observed just once. 70% to 90% of the sample rests with the top ten. The antigens of these receptors remain unknown. The material sequenced was CD8+ T cells from cultured PBMCs, taken from culture after CMV antigen stimulation. These receptor sequences come from a human donor in good health (CMV status not recorded). Some clones in this sample may be carry-over from other donors' samples.

This chain links TRBV27 with TRBJ1-1, with TRBD1 matching 7 bases. The germline CDR1 and CDR2 sequences are MNHEY and SMNVEV (reference sequence). The V gene end was trimmed by 8 bases and the J gene end by 0 bases; junction bases not matched to a gene: 3. This CDR3 contains 13 residues. In nucleotides, the CDR3 is TGTGCCAGCCGGGACAGACTGAACACTGAAGCTTTCTTT. It specifies CASRDRLNTEAFF.

In its sample, this clonotype was seen a few times. The genes are TRBV7-2 and TRBJ1-2; no definite D call. V gave up 1 base and J gave up 8 bases, with 17 bases separating them. There are 15 residues in the CDR3. The germline V gene encodes CDR1 SGHTA and CDR2 FQGNSA. DNA of the CDR3: TGTGCCAGCAGCTTAGGACCGGGAGACGGAGGGGGCTACACCTTC. It translates to CASSLGPGDGGGYTF.

The CDR3 protein is CASGLVGVYNEQFF. Here the CDR3 DNA reads TGTGCTAGTGGTTTGGTGGGGGTTTACAATGAGCAGTTCTTC. The gene calls are TRBV12-5 and TRBJ2-1; D tentatively reads TRBD1 or TRBD2 (5 bases each). CDR3 length: 14 residues. V shed 0 bases and J shed 4 bases, with 7 bases lying between them. Germline lookup yields CDR1 LGHNT and CDR2 FRNRAP.